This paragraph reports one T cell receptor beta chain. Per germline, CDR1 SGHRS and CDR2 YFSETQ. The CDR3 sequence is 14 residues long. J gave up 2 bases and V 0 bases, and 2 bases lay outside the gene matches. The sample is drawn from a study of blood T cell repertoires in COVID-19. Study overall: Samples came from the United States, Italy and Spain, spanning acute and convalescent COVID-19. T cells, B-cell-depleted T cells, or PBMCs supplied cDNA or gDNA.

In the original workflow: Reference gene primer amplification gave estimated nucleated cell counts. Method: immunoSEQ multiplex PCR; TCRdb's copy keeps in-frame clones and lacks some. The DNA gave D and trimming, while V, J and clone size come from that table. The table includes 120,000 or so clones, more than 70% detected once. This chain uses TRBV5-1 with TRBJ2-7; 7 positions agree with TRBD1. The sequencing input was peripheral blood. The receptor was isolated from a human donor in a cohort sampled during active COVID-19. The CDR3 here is CASSLVGQAYEQYF. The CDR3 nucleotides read TGCGCCAGCAGCTTGGTCGGACAGGCCTACGAGCAGTACTTC.